A single sample is the source of the 5 T cell receptor beta chains below, sequenced in a study of blood T cell repertoires in COVID-19. Produced via immunoSEQ multiplex PCR; TCRdb's table is partial and in-frame only. The sample has around 130,000 clones; around 84% are singletons. The specimen sequenced was peripheral blood. The receptors shown here come from a human donor in a cohort sampled during active COVID-19.

The chain recombines TRBV28 with TRBJ1-2; a weak D match, TRBD1 (5 bases). Germline values: CDR1 MDHEN, CDR2 SYDVKM. The CDR3 runs to 14 residues. Between the trimmed V and J ends, which lost 2 bases and 1 base, there was a span of 8 bases. CDR3 sequence reads: CASSLGGGNYGYTF. Written as DNA, the CDR3 is TGTGCCAGCAGTTTAGGGGGAGGTAACTATGGCTACACCTTC.

The V and J genes are TRBV6-5 and TRBJ1-6, with D unresolved. V shed 2 bases and J shed 3 bases, with 5 bases lying between them. CDR3 length equals 14 residues. Germline loops: CDR1 MNHEY, CDR2 SVGAGI. Written as DNA, the CDR3 is TGTGCCAGCAGTTACGAGTACTATAATTCACCCCTCCACTTT. It codes for CASSYEYYNSPLHF.

About this clone itself: A junction end diverges from the germline sequence, so it may reflect a read error. The genes are TRBV19 and TRBJ1-2, with 8 bases aligning to TRBD1. The CDR3 runs to 16 residues. The germline V gene encodes CDR1 LNHDA and CDR2 SQIVND (reference sequence). CDR3 sequence: CATSSGGRTGNYGYTF. In nucleotides, the CDR3 is TGTGCCACTAGTTCAGGGGGCCGGACAGGGAACTATGGCTACACCTTC.

The V and J genes are TRBV5-1 and TRBJ2-1; 11 bases are a match to TRBD2. The germline CDR1 and CDR2 sequences are SGHRS and YFSETQ. The length of the CDR3 is 15 residues. The trim removed 1 base at V and 5 bases at J, leaving 2 bases unmatched. CDR3 DNA sequence: TGCGCCAGCAGCTTGCAGGGACTAGCGGACAATGAGCAGTTCTTC. Its protein product is CASSLQGLADNEQFF.

This sequence joins TRBV19 and TRBJ2-7; a possible D gene is TRBD1 (5 bases). The CDR3 runs to 14 residues. CDR1 is LNHDA, CDR2 SQIVND, per germline (reference sequence). Trimming shortened V by 4 bases and J by 2 bases, and 12 bases separated the two germline ends. The CDR3 loop reads CASSKTGIAYEQYF. CDR3 coding DNA: TGTGCCAGTAGTAAAACAGGCATCGCCTACGAGCAGTACTTC. Looking up the rest from reference TRBV19 and TRBJ2-7 gives the full variable domain: DGGITQSPKYLFRKEGQNVTLSCEQNLNHDAMYWYRQDPGQGLRLIYYSQIVNDFQKGDIAEGYSVSREKKESFPLTVTSAQKNPTAFYLCASSKTGIAYEQYFGPGTRLTVT.